The text below deals with one T cell receptor (beta chain). Antigen unknown. Germline lookup yields CDR1 SNHLY and CDR2 FYNNEI. V lost 4 bases to trimming and J lost 3 bases; unmatched junction nucleotides: 6. The CDR3 is made up of 15 amino acids. The Oncomine TCR Beta short-read assay generated sequence data from the DNA of cultured CD4+ T cells. A single record per CDR3 protein comes from TCRdb applying MiXCR to the PCR reads. The table lists fewer than 30,000 distinct CDR3 sequences, 28% of them singletons. Documented time point: late sampling 161 to 241 days after vaccination in a few convalescent patients. Specified treatment: roughly ten-day PBMC culture with coronavirus spike peptide pools or control peptides (ViraFEST assay). Positivity by PCR occurred from March to December 2020, a period that predated US Alpha, Beta and Delta variants. The data were obtained in a study of vaccination and CD4 T cells after COVID-19. The wider study: At a median approximately 99 days (range 35 to 161) after diagnosis, post-COVID samples were drawn. Stimulation of cells relied on overlapping spike peptides derived from SARS-CoV-2, HCoV-NL63, HCoV-OC43 and HCoV-229E.

The sequence came from a human donor who had recovered from COVID-19. This specimen was CD4+ T cells from blood, cultured in vitro, taken about 7 months after SARS-CoV-2 vaccination. The rearrangement joins TRBV2 to TRBJ2-7, with 10 bases fitting TRBD2. The CDR3 DNA follows: TGTGCCAGCAGTGCTTTATCTAGCGGGAGCTACGAGCAGTACTTC. This translates into CASSALSSGSYEQYF.